This T cell receptor (delta chain) comes out of a study of gammadelta T cells in human blood. TCRdb reanalysed the RT-PCR reads via CATT. Of under 250 delta-chain clones in the sample, under 30% were seen once. This clone was recorded only once. Antigen: not known. This DNA translates differently at residue 10 from the TCRdb protein, which is that of a much larger clone; a read error is likely, and the protein shown is the DNA's own translation. Germline assignment: CDR1 TVYSNPD and CDR2 GDNSRS (reference sequence). The V gene end was trimmed by 1 base and the J gene end by 4 bases; junction bases not matched to a gene: 10. The CDR3 runs 15 residues. Study-level results: Polyclonal expansion of innate γδ T cells after birth appeared microbially driven.

This rearrangement joins TRDV3 to TRDJ1; 9 nucleotides match TRDD3. This clonotype was sampled from a human donor. The sample comprised non-Vgamma9Vdelta2 gamma-delta T cells from adult blood. Here the CDR3 reads CAFTTLGDLNDKLIF. In DNA form, the CDR3 reads TGTGCCTTTACCACTCTGGGGGATCTTAACGATAAACTCATCTTT.